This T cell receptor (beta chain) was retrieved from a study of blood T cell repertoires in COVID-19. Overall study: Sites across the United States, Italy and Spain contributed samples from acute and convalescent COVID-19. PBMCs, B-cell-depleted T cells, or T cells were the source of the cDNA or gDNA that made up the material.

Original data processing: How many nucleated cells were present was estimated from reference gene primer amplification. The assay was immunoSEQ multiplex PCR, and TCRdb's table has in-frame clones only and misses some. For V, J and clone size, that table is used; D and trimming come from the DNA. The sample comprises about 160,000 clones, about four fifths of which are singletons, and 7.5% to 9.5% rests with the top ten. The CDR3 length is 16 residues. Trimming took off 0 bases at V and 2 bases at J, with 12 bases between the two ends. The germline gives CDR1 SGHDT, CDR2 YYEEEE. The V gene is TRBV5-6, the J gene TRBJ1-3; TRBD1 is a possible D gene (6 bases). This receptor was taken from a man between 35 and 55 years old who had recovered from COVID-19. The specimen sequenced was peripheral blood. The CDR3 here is CASSLGGGRAGNTIYF. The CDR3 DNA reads TGTGCCAGCAGCTTGGGCGGGGGCAGGGCTGGAAACACCATATATTTT.